Sequencing of this T cell receptor beta chain was carried out in a study of neurological immune-mediated disorders. Unsorted libraries were derived from 2 million PBMCs stored at -80 C. V lost 5 bases and J lost 4, with 18 bases in between. This CDR3 is built from 16 residues. Template-switch 5'RACE cDNA synthesis added a 10-nucleotide unique molecular identifier. TCRdb processed the 5' RACE reads anew with MiXCR; each CDR3 protein has one entry. The sample lists about 25,000 distinct CDR3 sequences, 3% to 3.5% occurring once. Points from the study as a whole: None of the features examined (clinical or MRI) was associated with the multiple sclerosis repertoire cluster. It was the repertoires of 18 of 34 multiple sclerosis patients that phylogenetic grouping placed in one related-CDR3 cluster, which is a possible signature.

This clonotype was seen ten or more times. What it recognizes is unknown. This clonotype was obtained from a woman aged 25-40 years with multiple sclerosis. This chain joins TRBV12-3 or TRBV12-4 and TRBJ1-5; tentatively, D is TRBD1 (6 bases). Sequenced: PBMCs. The CDR3 reads CASSIGGIVSNQPQHF. DNA for the CDR3: TGTGCCAGCAGTATAGGGGGGATAGTCTCAAATCAGCCCCAGCATTTT.